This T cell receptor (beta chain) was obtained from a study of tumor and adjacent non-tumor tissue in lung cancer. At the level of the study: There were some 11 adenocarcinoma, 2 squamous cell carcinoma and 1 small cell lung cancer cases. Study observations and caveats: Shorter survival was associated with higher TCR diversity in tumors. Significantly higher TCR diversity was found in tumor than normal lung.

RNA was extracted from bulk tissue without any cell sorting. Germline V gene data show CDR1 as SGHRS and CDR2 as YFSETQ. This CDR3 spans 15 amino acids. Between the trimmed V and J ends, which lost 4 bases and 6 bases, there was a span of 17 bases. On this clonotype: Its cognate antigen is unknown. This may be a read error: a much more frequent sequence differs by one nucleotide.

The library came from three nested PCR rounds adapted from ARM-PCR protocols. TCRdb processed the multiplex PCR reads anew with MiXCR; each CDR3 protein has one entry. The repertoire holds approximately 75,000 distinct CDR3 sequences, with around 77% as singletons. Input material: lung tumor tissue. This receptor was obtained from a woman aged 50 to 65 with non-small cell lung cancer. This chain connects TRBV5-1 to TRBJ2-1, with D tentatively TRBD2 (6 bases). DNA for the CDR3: TGCGCCAGCAGCAGTCTAGCGCCGCAGAGCAATGAGCAGTTCTTC. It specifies CASSSLAPQSNEQFF.